This T cell receptor beta chain was found in a study of regulatory T cells in long-lasting Graves disease. V shed 3 bases and J shed 2 bases, with 7 bases lying between them. This CDR3 is 13 amino acids long. Germline CDR1 and CDR2: SQVTM and ANQGSEA. Arm-PCR of CDR3 regions and iRepertoire HTBI primers were the basis on which TCR beta libraries were built. MiXCR was run by TCRdb on the multiplex PCR reads, yielding one entry per CDR3 protein. The table shows about 620,000 distinct CDR3 sequences, with approximately 15% occurring only once. The time point here: newly diagnosed GD, antithyroid drugs for less than 3 months. RNA from PBMCs was the source of the TCR library. The same data also contributed to another study, on T cells in Graves' hyperthyroidism and ophthalmopathy.

The sequencing here drew on peripheral blood mononuclear cells (PBMCs), taken at new diagnosis, from a patient treated with antithyroid drugs. The TCR originated in a woman aged 30 to 39 with Graves disease. This chain uses TRBV29-1 with TRBJ2-2; D not resolved. DNA of the CDR3: TGCAGCGTTGACCCGGAAAACACCGGGGAGCTGTTTTTT. This encodes CSVDPENTGELFF.